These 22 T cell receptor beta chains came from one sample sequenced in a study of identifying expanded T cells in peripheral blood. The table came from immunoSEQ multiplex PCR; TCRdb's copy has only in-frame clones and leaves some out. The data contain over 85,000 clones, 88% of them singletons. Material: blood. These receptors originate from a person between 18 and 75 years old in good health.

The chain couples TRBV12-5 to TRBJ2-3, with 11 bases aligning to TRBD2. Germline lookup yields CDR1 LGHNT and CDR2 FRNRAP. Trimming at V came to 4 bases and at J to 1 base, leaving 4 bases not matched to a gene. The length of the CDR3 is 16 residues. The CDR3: CASGSPGLAGTDTQYF. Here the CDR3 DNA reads TGTGCTAGTGGTTCTCCGGGACTAGCGGGCACAGATACGCAGTATTTT.

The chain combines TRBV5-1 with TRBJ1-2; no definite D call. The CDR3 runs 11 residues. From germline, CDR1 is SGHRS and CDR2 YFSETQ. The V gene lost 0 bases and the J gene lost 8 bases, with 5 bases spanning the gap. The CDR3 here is CASSLDRGYTF. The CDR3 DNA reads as TGCGCCAGCAGCTTGGACCGAGGCTACACCTTC.

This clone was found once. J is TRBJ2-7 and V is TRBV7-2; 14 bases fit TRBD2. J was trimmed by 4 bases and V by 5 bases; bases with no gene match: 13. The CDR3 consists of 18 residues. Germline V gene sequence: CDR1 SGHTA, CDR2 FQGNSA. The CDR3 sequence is CASSRDGAGTSGGYEQYF. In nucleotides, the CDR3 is TGTGCCAGCAGCCGCGACGGCGCTGGGACTAGCGGGGGATACGAGCAGTACTTC.

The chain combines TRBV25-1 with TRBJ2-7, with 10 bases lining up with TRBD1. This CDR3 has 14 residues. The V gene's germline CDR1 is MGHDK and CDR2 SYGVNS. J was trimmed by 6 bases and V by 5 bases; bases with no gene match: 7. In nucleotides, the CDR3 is TGTGCCAGCAGTTTAAGACAGGGGGCCAGCGAGCAGTACTTC. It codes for CASSLRQGASEQYF.

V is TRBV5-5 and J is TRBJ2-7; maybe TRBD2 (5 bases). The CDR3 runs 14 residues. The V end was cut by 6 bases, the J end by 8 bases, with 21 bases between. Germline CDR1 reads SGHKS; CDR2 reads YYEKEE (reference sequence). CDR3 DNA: TGTGCCAGCACCATCAGCCTTGGCCAGACTAAGCAGTACTTC. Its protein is CASTISLGQTKQYF.

CDR3 bases: TGTGCCAGCAGCCCCCGGTCGGCAGGGGGGTTATACGAGCAGTACTTC. Encoded protein: CASSPRSAGGLYEQYF. The rearrangement uses TRBV7-8 and TRBJ2-7; a possible D gene is TRBD1 (7 bases). Germline V CDR1 and CDR2: SGHVS, FQNEAQ. The CDR3 loop spans 16 amino acids. The V end lost 5 bases, the J end lost 4 bases, and 21 bases lay between the germline ends.

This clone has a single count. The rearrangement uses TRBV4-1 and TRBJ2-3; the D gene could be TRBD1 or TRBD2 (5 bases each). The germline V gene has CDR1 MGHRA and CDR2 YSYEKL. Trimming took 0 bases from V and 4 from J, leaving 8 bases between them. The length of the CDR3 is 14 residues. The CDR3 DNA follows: TGCGCCAGCAGCCAAGATGTGGGGGCAGATACGCAGTATTTT. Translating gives CASSQDVGADTQYF.

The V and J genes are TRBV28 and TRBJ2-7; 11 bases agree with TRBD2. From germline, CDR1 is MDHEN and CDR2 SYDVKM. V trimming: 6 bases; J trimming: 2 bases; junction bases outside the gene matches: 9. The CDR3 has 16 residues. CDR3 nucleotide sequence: TGTGCCAGCAGGCCCGGACTAGCGGGCGCCACCTACGAGCAGTACTTC. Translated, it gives CASRPGLAGATYEQYF.

CDR3 sequence reads: CASSLTGAADTQYF. CDR3 nucleotides: TGTGCCAGCAGTTTGACGGGAGCCGCAGATACGCAGTATTTT. This chain connects TRBV28 to TRBJ2-3; D perhaps matches TRBD2 (6 bases). The CDR3 has 14 residues. V gave up 3 bases and J gave up 4 bases, with 11 bases separating them. Germline CDR1 MDHEN, CDR2 SYDVKM.

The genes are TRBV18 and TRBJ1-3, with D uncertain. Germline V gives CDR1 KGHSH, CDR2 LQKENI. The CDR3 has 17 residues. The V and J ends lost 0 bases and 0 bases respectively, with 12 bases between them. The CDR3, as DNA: TGTGCCAGCTCACCACCGACGACGCTCAGCTCTGGAAACACCATATATTTT. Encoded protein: CASSPPTTLSSGNTIYF.

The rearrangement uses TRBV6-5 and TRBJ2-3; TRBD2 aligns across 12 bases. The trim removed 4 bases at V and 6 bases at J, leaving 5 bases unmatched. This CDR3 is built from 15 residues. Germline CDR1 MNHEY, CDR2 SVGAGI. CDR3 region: CASSSPSGRGDTQYF. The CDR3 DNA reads TGTGCCAGCAGTTCCCCTAGCGGGAGGGGGGATACGCAGTATTTT.

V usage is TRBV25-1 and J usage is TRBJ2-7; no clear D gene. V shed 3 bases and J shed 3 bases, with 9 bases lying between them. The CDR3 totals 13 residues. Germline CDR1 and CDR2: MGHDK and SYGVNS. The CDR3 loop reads CASSEGSGYEQYF. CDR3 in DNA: TGTGCCAGCAGTGAGGGATCCGGCTACGAGCAGTACTTC.

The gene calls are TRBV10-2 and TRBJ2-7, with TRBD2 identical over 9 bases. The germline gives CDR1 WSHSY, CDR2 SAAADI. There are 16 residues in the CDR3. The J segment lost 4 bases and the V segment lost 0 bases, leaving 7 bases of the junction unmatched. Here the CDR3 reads CASSESASGISYEQYF. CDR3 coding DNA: TGCGCCAGCAGTGAGTCGGCTAGCGGGATCAGTTACGAGCAGTACTTC.

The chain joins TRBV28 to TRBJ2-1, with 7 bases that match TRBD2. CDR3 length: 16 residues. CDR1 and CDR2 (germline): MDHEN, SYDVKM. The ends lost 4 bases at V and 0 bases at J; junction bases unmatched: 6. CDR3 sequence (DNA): TGTGCCAGCAGTTCGCCGGGACTACCCTCCTACAATGAGCAGTTCTTC. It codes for CASSSPGLPSYNEQFF.

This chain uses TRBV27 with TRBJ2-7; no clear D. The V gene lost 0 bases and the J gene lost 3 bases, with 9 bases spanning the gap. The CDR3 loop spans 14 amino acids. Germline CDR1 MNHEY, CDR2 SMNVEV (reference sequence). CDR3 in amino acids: CASSLSPDIYEQYF. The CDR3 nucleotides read TGTGCCAGCAGTTTATCTCCCGATATCTACGAGCAGTACTTC.

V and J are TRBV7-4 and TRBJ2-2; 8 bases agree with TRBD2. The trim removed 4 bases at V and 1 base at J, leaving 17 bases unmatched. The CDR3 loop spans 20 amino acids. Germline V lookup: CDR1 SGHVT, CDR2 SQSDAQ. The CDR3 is CASSSMREEHVNRNTGELFF. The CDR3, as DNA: TGTGCCAGCAGCTCTATGCGGGAGGAACACGTAAATAGGAACACCGGGGAGCTGTTTTTT.

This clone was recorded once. The CDR3 spells CASSSPKAGVFNEQFF. The CDR3 DNA reads TGTGCCAGCAGTTCCCCAAAAGCGGGAGTTTTCAATGAGCAGTTCTTC. The chain employs TRBV6-5 and TRBJ2-1, with 8 bases matching TRBD2. CDR1 and CDR2 (germline): MNHEY, SVGAGI. The CDR3 sequence is 16 residues long. V lost 4 bases to trimming and J lost 6 bases; unmatched junction nucleotides: 11.

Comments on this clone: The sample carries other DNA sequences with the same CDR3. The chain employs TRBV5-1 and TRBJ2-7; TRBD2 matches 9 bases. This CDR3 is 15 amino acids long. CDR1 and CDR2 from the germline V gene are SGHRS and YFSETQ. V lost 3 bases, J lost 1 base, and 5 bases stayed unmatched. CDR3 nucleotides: TGCGCCAGCAGCTACGATAGCGGGGGTTCCTACGAGCAGTACTTC. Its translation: CASSYDSGGSYEQYF.

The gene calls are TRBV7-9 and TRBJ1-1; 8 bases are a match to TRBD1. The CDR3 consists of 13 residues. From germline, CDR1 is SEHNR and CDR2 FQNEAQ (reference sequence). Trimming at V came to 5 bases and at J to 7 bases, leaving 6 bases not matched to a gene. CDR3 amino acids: CASSDRDRNEAFF. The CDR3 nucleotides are TGTGCCAGCAGCGACCGGGACAGGAATGAAGCTTTCTTT.

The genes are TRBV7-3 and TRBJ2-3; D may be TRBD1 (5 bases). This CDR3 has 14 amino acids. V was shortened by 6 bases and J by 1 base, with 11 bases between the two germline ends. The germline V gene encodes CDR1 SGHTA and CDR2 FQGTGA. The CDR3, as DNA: TGTGCCAGCAGTCCAACAGGCGGCACAGATACGCAGTATTTT. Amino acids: CASSPTGGTDTQYF.

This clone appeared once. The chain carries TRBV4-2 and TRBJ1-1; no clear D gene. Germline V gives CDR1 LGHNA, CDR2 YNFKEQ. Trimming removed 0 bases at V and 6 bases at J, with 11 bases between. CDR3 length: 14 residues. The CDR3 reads CASSQDVGRPEAFF. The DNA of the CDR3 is TGTGCCAGCAGCCAAGATGTAGGCCGACCTGAAGCTTTCTTT.

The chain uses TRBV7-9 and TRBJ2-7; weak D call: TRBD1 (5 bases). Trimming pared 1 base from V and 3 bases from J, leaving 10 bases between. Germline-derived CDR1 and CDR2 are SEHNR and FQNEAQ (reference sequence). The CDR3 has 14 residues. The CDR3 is CASSLDGRDYEQYF. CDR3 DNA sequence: TGTGCCAGCAGCTTAGACGGCAGGGACTACGAGCAGTACTTC.